The entry that follows covers one T cell receptor beta chain sequence. Its antigen is not identified. This entry is derived from a study of T cells in Graves' hyperthyroidism and ophthalmopathy. General study points: Among thyroid clonotypes expanded above 0.001, most also appeared in blood.

The TCR beta CDR3 regions underwent amplification using RNA transcripts as the source. HTBI primers were the set used in a first-round RT-PCR of the TCR CDR3. In TCRdb, the multiplex PCR reads were re-called with MiXCR into one record per CDR3 protein. This table has about 600,000 distinct CDR3 sequences, roughly 15% appearing once. Each ophthalmopathy patient scored at least 3 on the Clinical Activity Score and at least 4 on NOSPECS grade, with duration under 3 months. Orbital computed tomography, thyroid ultrasound, serum thyroxine and TRAb, and clinical symptoms together informed the diagnoses. The germline V and J ends were trimmed by 5 bases and 9 bases, with 14 bases remaining between them. This CDR3 comprises 13 residues. The germline CDR1 and CDR2 sequences are MNHNS and SASEGT.

The receptor's source is a woman aged 45-59 years with Graves' ophthalmopathy. The V and J genes are TRBV6-1 and TRBJ2-1, with TRBD1 as a possible D gene (6 bases). Sequenced sample: blood. The CDR3 spells CASSKAGVGEQFF. CDR3 nucleotide sequence: TGTGCCAGCAGTAAGGCAGGGGTTGGTGAGCAGTTCTTC.